Listed below are T cell receptor beta chains from one sample, sequenced in a study of blood T cell repertoires in COVID-19. Clones were read by immunoSEQ multiplex PCR, and TCRdb kept only the in-frame ones, dropping some. The data show under 400,000 clones, with approximately 83% seen just once and approximately 4.6% held by the top ten. Material: PBMCs or T cells enriched from blood (not recorded which). These TCRs come from a woman in her thirties or forties with acute COVID-19. The CDR3 runs from the conserved cysteine through the conserved F or W. The D gene is left open where the match is weak. The size entry is marked missing in some rows and otherwise reads once, few, many or a size class.

clone size: once; J gene: TRBJ1-3; D gene: .; V gene: TRBV6-5; CDR3 DNA: TGTGCCAGCAGTTACTCGAGATCTGGAAACACCATATATTTT; CDR3 protein: CASSYSRSGNTIYF
clone size: .; J gene: TRBJ2-3; D gene: .; V gene: TRBV7-6; CDR3 DNA: TGTGCCAGCAGCTTAGTATCTGGGGCTAGCACAGATACGCAGTATTTT; CDR3 protein: CASSLVSGASTDTQYF
clone size: .; J gene: TRBJ1-3; D gene: .; V gene: TRBV4-1; CDR3 DNA: TGCGCCAGCAGCCAAGAACCCAGGCGTACCTCCTCTGGAAACACCATATATTTT; CDR3 protein: CASSQEPRRTSSGNTIYF
clone size: .; J gene: TRBJ1-5; D gene: .; V gene: TRBV28; CDR3 DNA: TGTGCCAGCAGTTTAGTATCTCTCTGGGCAGACAAACGCTATAGCAATCAGCCCCAGCATTTT; CDR3 protein: CASSLVSLWADKRYSNQPQHF
clone size: .; J gene: TRBJ1-2; D gene: .; V gene: TRBV25-1; CDR3 DNA: TGTGCCAGCAGTTCCGCAGGGCCCTATGGCTACACCTTC; CDR3 protein: CASSSAGPYGYTF
clone size: .; J gene: TRBJ2-5; D gene: TRBD2; V gene: TRBV15; CDR3 DNA: TGTGCCACCAGCAGCCTAGCGGGGGGGCGGGCCCAGTACTTC; CDR3 protein: CATSSLAGGRAQYF
clone size: .; J gene: TRBJ1-1; D gene: TRBD1; V gene: TRBV3-1/TRBV3-2; CDR3 DNA: TGTGCCAGCAGCCAGGGGGGGACAGGGAGAGACACTGAAGCTTTCTTT; CDR3 protein: CASSQGGTGRDTEAFF
clone size: .; J gene: TRBJ1-2; D gene: .; V gene: TRBV4-1; CDR3 DNA: TGCGCCAGCAGCCAAGAGTGGCAGACTTATGGCTACACCTTC; CDR3 protein: CASSQEWQTYGYTF
clone size: .; J gene: TRBJ2-1; D gene: TRBD2; V gene: TRBV3-1/TRBV3-2; CDR3 DNA: TGTGCCAGCAGCCAAACGGGACTAGCGGTAAACTACAATGAGCAGTTCTTC; CDR3 protein: CASSQTGLAVNYNEQFF
clone size: once; J gene: TRBJ1-2; D gene: TRBD1; V gene: TRBV14; CDR3 DNA: TGTGCCAGCAGCCTAAGTGGGACAGGCGTCTATGGCTACACCTTC; CDR3 protein: CASSLSGTGVYGYTF
clone size: .; J gene: TRBJ1-6; D gene: .; V gene: TRBV19; CDR3 DNA: TGTGCCAGTAGCCGGGGAGGGGATGCCTATAATTCACCCCTCCACTTT; CDR3 protein: CASSRGGDAYNSPLHF
clone size: .; J gene: TRBJ2-1; D gene: .; V gene: TRBV5-4; CDR3 DNA: TGTGCCAGCAGTTTGCAGGGGAACAATGAGCAGTTCTTC; CDR3 protein: CASSLQGNNEQFF
clone size: .; J gene: TRBJ2-5; D gene: TRBD2; V gene: TRBV2; CDR3 DNA: TGTGCCAGCAGTGAGCTGAGTGGGGGGGTTCTCCAAGAGACCCAGTACTTC; CDR3 protein: CASSELSGGVLQETQYF
clone size: .; J gene: TRBJ2-3; D gene: .; V gene: TRBV28; CDR3 DNA: TGTGCCAGCAGTTTAGGGGCTCTCAAAGATACGCAGTATTTT; CDR3 protein: CASSLGALKDTQYF
clone size: .; J gene: TRBJ2-6; D gene: TRBD2; V gene: TRBV28; CDR3 DNA: TGTGCCAGCAGTTTCGCCGGACTAGCGGGGGGGTCTGGGGCCAACGTCCTGACTTTC; CDR3 protein: CASSFAGLAGGSGANVLTF
clone size: .; J gene: TRBJ1-4; D gene: TRBD1; V gene: TRBV19; CDR3 DNA: TGTGCCAGCCAGACGGTTGGACAGGGTGTTGAAAAACTGTTTTTT; CDR3 protein: CASQTVGQGVEKLFF
clone size: few; J gene: TRBJ2-2; D gene: .; V gene: TRBV27; CDR3 DNA: TGTGCCAGCAGTTTAGAGAACTCGAACACCGGGGAGCTGTTTTTT; CDR3 protein: CASSLENSNTGELFF
clone size: .; J gene: TRBJ2-4; D gene: .; V gene: TRBV3-1/TRBV3-2; CDR3 DNA: TGTGCCAGCAGCCAACAGGACACCAAAAACATTCAGTACTTC; CDR3 protein: CASSQQDTKNIQYF
clone size: .; J gene: TRBJ1-2; D gene: .; V gene: TRBV19; CDR3 DNA: TGTGCCAGTAGCCGGACAGATCCTAACTATGGCTACACCTTC; CDR3 protein: CASSRTDPNYGYTF
clone size: .; J gene: TRBJ2-7; D gene: .; V gene: TRBV11-2; CDR3 DNA: TGTGCCAGCAGCTTGAGCCACAGAGAAAGCGAGCAGTACTTC; CDR3 protein: CASSLSHRESEQYF
clone size: .; J gene: TRBJ1-2; D gene: .; V gene: TRBV9; CDR3 DNA: TGTGCCAGCAGCGTAGGCTCAGAGGAGGTATTGGATGGCTACACCTTC; CDR3 protein: CASSVGSEEVLDGYTF
clone size: .; J gene: TRBJ2-1; D gene: TRBD1; V gene: TRBV2; CDR3 DNA: TGTGCCAGCAGTGACTTAGGGACAGGGGGAAATGAGCAGTTCTTC; CDR3 protein: CASSDLGTGGNEQFF
clone size: once; J gene: TRBJ1-6; D gene: TRBD1; V gene: TRBV7-9; CDR3 DNA: TGTGCCAGCAGCTTAGAGGGGGCGAAGAATTCACCCCTCCACTTT; CDR3 protein: CASSLEGAKNSPLHF
clone size: .; J gene: TRBJ2-2; D gene: TRBD1; V gene: TRBV29-1; CDR3 DNA: TGCAGCGTTGAAGTAGGACAGGGTGACGCCGGGGAGCTGTTTTTT; CDR3 protein: CSVEVGQGDAGELFF
clone size: .; J gene: TRBJ1-2; D gene: .; V gene: TRBV9; CDR3 DNA: TGTGCCAGCAGCGTTGGGTGGGGCGCTGGCTATGGCTACACCTTC; CDR3 protein: CASSVGWGAGYGYTF
clone size: .; J gene: TRBJ2-5; D gene: .; V gene: TRBV6-1; CDR3 DNA: TGTGCCAGCAGTGAATCAGGGCGACAGCACAAGACCCAGTACTTC; CDR3 protein: CASSESGRQHKTQYF
clone size: .; J gene: TRBJ1-1; D gene: .; V gene: TRBV19; CDR3 DNA: TGTGCCAGTAGCCGGAACACTGAAGCTTTCTTT; CDR3 protein: CASSRNTEAFF
clone size: .; J gene: TRBJ2-5; D gene: .; V gene: TRBV4-2; CDR3 DNA: TGTGCCAGCAGCCAAGATCTGGGACAAAGTAGTGAGACCCAGTACTTC; CDR3 protein: CASSQDLGQSSETQYF
clone size: .; J gene: TRBJ2-7; D gene: .; V gene: TRBV3-1/TRBV3-2; CDR3 DNA: TGTGCCAGCAGGGGTAGCGCCTACGAGCAGTACTTC; CDR3 protein: CASRGSAYEQYF
clone size: .; J gene: TRBJ1-1; D gene: .; V gene: TRBV7-2; CDR3 DNA: TGTGCCAGCAGCTTAGATCTGGGCCCGAACACTGAAGCTTTCTTT; CDR3 protein: CASSLDLGPNTEAFF
clone size: .; J gene: TRBJ1-2; D gene: TRBD1; V gene: TRBV29-1; CDR3 DNA: TGCAGCGTTGGGACAGGGGTTCAGAAGGGCTACACCTTC; CDR3 protein: CSVGTGVQKGYTF
clone size: once; J gene: TRBJ2-3; D gene: .; V gene: TRBV7-2; CDR3 DNA: TGTGCCAGCAGGCATTTGAGGTCGGGGGTGGGCACAGATACGCAGTATTTT; CDR3 protein: CASRHLRSGVGTDTQYF
clone size: few; J gene: TRBJ2-5; D gene: TRBD1; V gene: TRBV4-1; CDR3 DNA: TGCGCCAGCAGCCAAGAGACAGGGGAGACCCAGTACTTC; CDR3 protein: CASSQETGETQYF
clone size: .; J gene: TRBJ2-7; D gene: TRBD1; V gene: TRBV3-1/TRBV3-2; CDR3 DNA: TGTGCCAGCAGCCGGCCGGGACAGGCTACCTACGAGCAGTACTTC; CDR3 protein: CASSRPGQATYEQYF
clone size: .; J gene: TRBJ1-1; D gene: .; V gene: TRBV7-9; CDR3 DNA: TGTGCCAGCAGCTTAGGCCTGAGGAAGAATAGCACTGAAGCTTTCTTT; CDR3 protein: CASSLGLRKNSTEAFF
clone size: .; J gene: TRBJ2-5; D gene: TRBD1; V gene: TRBV7-2; CDR3 DNA: TGTGCCAGCAGTTTACGGACAGGGAGGCAAGAGACCCAGTACTTC; CDR3 protein: CASSLRTGRQETQYF
clone size: .; J gene: TRBJ2-1; D gene: TRBD2; V gene: TRBV9; CDR3 DNA: TGTGCCAGCAGCGTCCGGCTAGCGGGACGGGATGAGCAGTTCTTC; CDR3 protein: CASSVRLAGRDEQFF
clone size: .; J gene: TRBJ2-7; D gene: .; V gene: TRBV5-6; CDR3 DNA: TGTGCCAGCAGCAGACCGGGACACTTCTCCTACGAGCAGTACTTC; CDR3 protein: CASSRPGHFSYEQYF
clone size: few; J gene: TRBJ2-6; D gene: TRBD2; V gene: TRBV4-2; CDR3 DNA: TGTGCCAGCAGCTCACGGACTAGCGGGGGCTCTGGGGCCAACGTCCTGACTTTC; CDR3 protein: CASSSRTSGGSGANVLTF
clone size: .; J gene: TRBJ1-2; D gene: .; V gene: TRBV19; CDR3 DNA: TGTGCCAGTAGTATACTGTCCGAGTATGGCTACACCTTC; CDR3 protein: CASSILSEYGYTF
clone size: .; J gene: TRBJ2-2; D gene: .; V gene: TRBV4-3; CDR3 DNA: TGCGCCAGCAGCCAAGGCGTATACAACACCGGGGAGCTGTTTTTT; CDR3 protein: CASSQGVYNTGELFF